A selection of T cell receptor beta chains follows, all from one sample in a study of glioma-infiltrating T cells. One entry per CDR3 protein, called by TCRdb with MiXCR from the multiplex PCR reads. The data contain some 190,000 distinct CDR3 sequences, approximately 30% of them singletons. Sequencing was done on a sample of glioma tissue, nonneoplastic brain tissue, or PBMCs (not recorded which). Receptors were obtained from a human donor with low-grade glioma or glioblastoma, undergoing nonglioma brain surgery, or in good health (not recorded which). Each CDR3 is given with its conserved first and last residue. D genes are given only for firm matches. Some rows mark clone size as missing; the rest say once, few, many or name a class of expanded clone.

J gene | D gene | V gene | clone size | CDR3 DNA | CDR3 protein
TRBJ2-3 | . | TRBV5-1 | many | TGCGCCAGCAGCTTCGGTATCACAGCCACAGATACGCAGTATTTT | CASSFGITATDTQYF
TRBJ2-3 | TRBD2 | TRBV6-5 | many | TGTGCCAGCAGTTACTCCTTAGCGGGAGTCGGCACAGATACGCAGTATTTT | CASSYSLAGVGTDTQYF
TRBJ2-3 | . | TRBV27 | many | TGTGCCAGCAGTACCCCCCAAACAGATACGCAGTATTTT | CASSTPQTDTQYF
TRBJ2-1 | TRBD2 | TRBV2 | few | TGTGCCAGCTACACCCCCGGGACTAGCGGGAGGGGCGATGAGCAGTTCTTC | CASYTPGTSGRGDEQFF
TRBJ2-1 | TRBD2 | TRBV9 | . | TGTGCCAGCAGCGTTTCGAGGACTAGAAATGAGCAGTTCTTC | CASSVSRTRNEQFF
TRBJ1-5 | . | TRBV20-1 | many | TGCAGTGAAATAGGGCAGATTAAGACAAAGGATCAGCCCCAGCATTTT | CSEIGQIKTKDQPQHF
TRBJ1-2 | . | TRBV20-1 | many | TGCAGTGCTAGACCCGACGGTAAAGACTATGGCTACACCTTC | CSARPDGKDYGYTF
TRBJ2-7 | . | TRBV4-1 | many | TGCGCCAGCAGCCACCCGGGACGGGACTACGAGCAGTACTTC | CASSHPGRDYEQYF
TRBJ1-2 | . | TRBV5-4 | many | TGTGCCAGCAGCCCGGGGGGTACTAACTATGGCTACACCTTC | CASSPGGTNYGYTF
TRBJ1-2 | . | TRBV4-1 | many | TGCGCCAGCAGCCAAGATGCTGACAGTTATGGCTACACCTTC | CASSQDADSYGYTF
TRBJ2-3 | . | TRBV19 | . | TGTGCCAGTCAGGACAGCCGCACAGATACGCAGTATTTT | CASQDSRTDTQYF
TRBJ2-5 | TRBD2 | TRBV7-3 | many | TGTGCCAGCAGCCAAAACGGACTAGCGGGAGGAGAGACCCAGTACTTC | CASSQNGLAGGETQYF
TRBJ2-2 | . | TRBV24-1 | . | TGTGCCACCAAAACTACAGGGGTGGAGAGGCGGGAGGAGACCGGGGAGCTGTTTTTT | CATKTTGVERREETGELFF
TRBJ2-5 | . | TRBV6-5 | many | TGTGCCAGCAGTTACTCTTTTACTAGAAACGGGACCCAGTACTTC | CASSYSFTRNGTQYF
TRBJ1-1 | . | TRBV12-3/TRBV12-4 | many | TGTGCCAGCAGTTTGGGGAGGACTGAAGCTTTCTTT | CASSLGRTEAFF
TRBJ1-1 | TRBD1 | TRBV7-3 | many | TGTGCCAGCAGCTTAAACCGTGAAGAGATGGGACAGCTCCTTATGAACACTGAAGCTTTCTTT | CASSLNREEMGQLLMNTEAFF
TRBJ1-3 | . | TRBV4-2 | . | TGTGCCAGCAGCCAAGATCGGGGGGCGAGCTCTGGAAACATCATATATTTT | CASSQDRGASSGNIIYF
TRBJ2-4 | TRBD1 | TRBV11-2 | . | TGTGCCAGCAGCCCTGCCGGGACAGGGTATTTTGGGGTTCAGTACTTC | CASSPAGTGYFGVQYF
TRBJ2-3 | TRBD2 | TRBV4-1 | many | TGCGCCAGCAGCCAATATACTAGCGGGAGCTCAGATACGCAGTATTTT | CASSQYTSGSSDTQYF
TRBJ2-7 | . | TRBV29-1 | . | TGCAGCGTTGGGGGTTTGTTGGGCCGCTCCTACGAGCAGTACTTC | CSVGGLLGRSYEQYF
TRBJ2-5 | . | TRBV6-1 | many | TGTGCCAGCAGTGAACTAGGGGGGATACAAGAGACCCAGTACTTC | CASSELGGIQETQYF
TRBJ1-2 | TRBD1 | TRBV29-1 | . | TGCAGCGTGAATCCGACAGGGCACGTCTACACCTTC | CSVNPTGHVYTF
TRBJ2-7 | . | TRBV27 | many | TGTGCCAGCAGGTTGGCGGAGTCATACGAGCAGTACTTC | CASRLAESYEQYF
TRBJ2-5 | . | TRBV3-1 | few | TGTGCCAGCAGCCAAAAAATGAACCAAGAGACCCAGTACTTC | CASSQKMNQETQYF
TRBJ2-7 | TRBD2 | TRBV3-1 | . | TGTGCCAGCAGCTCCCCACAGACTAGCGGGAGGTTCAACGAGCAGTACTTC | CASSSPQTSGRFNEQYF
TRBJ2-3 | . | TRBV11-2 | many | TGTGCCAGCAGCTTAGGAGCAAAGGACTCAGATACGCAGTATTTT | CASSLGAKDSDTQYF
TRBJ1-5 | . | TRBV6-5 | many | TGTGCCAGCAGTTACAGGGTTGGCAATCAGCCCCAGCATTTT | CASSYRVGNQPQHF
TRBJ1-4 | . | TRBV28 | many | TGTGCCAGCAAAACGGGAGCAACTAATGAAAAACTGTTTTTT | CASKTGATNEKLFF
TRBJ2-1 | . | TRBV6-1 | many | TGTGCCAGCAGTGAAGGCAGGACGGGATACAATGAGCAGTTCTTC | CASSEGRTGYNEQFF
TRBJ2-5 | . | TRBV16 | few | TGTGCCAGCAACCTCCCCCCAGAACAAGAGACCCAGTACTTC | CASNLPPEQETQYF
TRBJ2-1 | TRBD2 | TRBV29-1 | . | TGCAGCGTTCGGCTCCTCTTGACTAGCGGGAGGGTGAACGAGCAGTTCTTC | CSVRLLLTSGRVNEQFF